This TCR beta chain emerged from a study of CD4 and CD8 cells across lung adenocarcinoma regions. Using its own MiXCR run on the PCR reads, TCRdb lists one record per CDR3 protein. This table holds tens of thousands of distinct CDR3 sequences, under 65% found once. In regard to this clonotype: Sequence at one end of the junction differs from germline and may be a read error.

The CDR3 covers 16 residues. Per the germline V gene, CDR1 is MNHEY and CDR2 is SMNVEV (reference sequence). The source of this sequence is a male donor with lung adenocarcinoma. The CD4 and CD8 labels of this study may be unreliable. This chain joins TRBV27 and TRBJ2-5; D may be TRBD2 (6 bases). The sample consisted of CD4+ T cells from the center of a lung tumor. The CDR3 reads CASAGHGVSVTETQYF. As DNA, the CDR3 is TGTGCCAGCGCGGGGCACGGGGTTTCGGTCACAGAGACCCAGTATTTC.